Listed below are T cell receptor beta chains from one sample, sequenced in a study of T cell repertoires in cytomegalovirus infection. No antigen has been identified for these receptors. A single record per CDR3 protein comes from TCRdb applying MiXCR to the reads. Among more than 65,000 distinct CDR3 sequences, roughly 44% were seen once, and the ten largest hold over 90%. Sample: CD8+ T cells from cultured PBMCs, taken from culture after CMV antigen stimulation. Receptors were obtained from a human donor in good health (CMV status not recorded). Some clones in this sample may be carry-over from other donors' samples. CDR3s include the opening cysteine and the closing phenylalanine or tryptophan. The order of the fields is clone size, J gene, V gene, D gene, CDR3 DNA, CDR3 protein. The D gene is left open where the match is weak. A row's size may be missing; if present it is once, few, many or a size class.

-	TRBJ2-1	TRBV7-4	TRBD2	TGTGCCAGCAGCCCCTCGGGACTAACTAACAATGAGCAGTTCTTC	CASSPSGLTNNEQFF
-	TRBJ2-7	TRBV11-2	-	TGTGCCAGCAGCACGGGGTCTCCCTACGAGCAGTACTTC	CASSTGSPYEQYF
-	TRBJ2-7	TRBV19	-	TGTGCCAGTAGTATAGGGCAGGACACCTACGAGCAGTACTTC	CASSIGQDTYEQYF
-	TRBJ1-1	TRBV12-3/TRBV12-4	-	TGTGCCAGCAGTTCCGACAGGCCCTCGGCTGAAGCTTTCTTT	CASSSDRPSAEAFF
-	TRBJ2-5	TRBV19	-	TGTGCCAGTAGTCCCTCTAGGGGCCACGCGACCCAGTACTTC	CASSPSRGHATQYF
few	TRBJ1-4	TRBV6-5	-	TGTGCCAGCAGTTACTCCATAAACAGTCGGGGTAATGAAAAACTGTTTTTT	CASSYSINSRGNEKLFF
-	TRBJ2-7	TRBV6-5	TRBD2	TGTGCCAGCAGTTACTCTTGGGAGGGCCTTAGTTCCTACGAGCAGTACTTC	CASSYSWEGLSSYEQYF
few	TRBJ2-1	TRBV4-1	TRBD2	TGCGCCAGCAGCCAAGATCCCCGAGCGGGGGCGCGGAATGAGCAGTTCTTC	CASSQDPRAGARNEQFF
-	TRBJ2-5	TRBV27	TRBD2	TGTGCCAGCAGTTTAACCCGGGGGGGGGAGACCCAGTACTTC	CASSLTRGGETQYF
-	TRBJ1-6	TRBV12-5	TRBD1	TGTGCTAGTGGTTTGGCCCAGGGGGCCTATAATTCACCCCTCCACTTT	CASGLAQGAYNSPLHF
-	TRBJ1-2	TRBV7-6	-	TGTGCCAGCTCCAAGGGGGGCTTCTATGGCTACACCTTC	CASSKGGFYGYTF
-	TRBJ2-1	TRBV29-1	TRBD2	TGCAGCGTTGTTATTCTTGGCGGGAGCTCCTACAATGAGCAGTTCTTC	CSVVILGGSSYNEQFF
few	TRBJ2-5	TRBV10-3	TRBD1	TGTGCCATCAGTGAGGCCCGGGACAGGGTCCCCCAAGAGACCCAGTACTTC	CAISEARDRVPQETQYF
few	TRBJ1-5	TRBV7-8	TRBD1	TGTGCCAGCAGCCTCGGACAGGGGGGAATGAATCAGCCCCAGCATTTT	CASSLGQGGMNQPQHF
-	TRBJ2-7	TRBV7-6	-	TGTGCCAGCAGATCCCTTGGAGGCGAGCAGTACTTC	CASRSLGGEQYF
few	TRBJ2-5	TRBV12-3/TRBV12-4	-	TGTGCCAGCAGTCGGGCCGGGGGTGGAGAGACCCAGTACTTC	CASSRAGGGETQYF
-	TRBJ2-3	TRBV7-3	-	TGTGCCAGCAGCTTAAGGGACACAGATACGCAGTATTTT	CASSLRDTDTQYF
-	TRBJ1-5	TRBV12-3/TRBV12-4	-	TGTGCCAGCAGCCCCCGGGGGCAGGGAGGCAATCAGCCCCAGCATTTT	CASSPRGQGGNQPQHF
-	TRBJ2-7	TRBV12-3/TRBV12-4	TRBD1	TGTGCCAGCAGTCCCGGGACAGCCCAAACCGACGAGCAGTACTTC	CASSPGTAQTDEQYF
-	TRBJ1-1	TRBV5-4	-	TGTGCCAGCAGCTTGATGTGGGCAGGCAACACTGAAGCTTTCTTT	CASSLMWAGNTEAFF
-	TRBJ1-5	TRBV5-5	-	TGTGCCAGCAGCGTGGGGGTCAGTTATCAGCCCCAGCATTTT	CASSVGVSYQPQHF
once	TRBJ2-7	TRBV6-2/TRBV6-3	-	TGTGCCAGCAGAGGGCTCCTGGATCGCTCCTACGAGCAGTACTTC	CASRGLLDRSYEQYF
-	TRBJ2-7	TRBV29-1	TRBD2	TGCAGCGTCGCCAGAGCGGGAGAATACGAGCAGTACTTC	CSVARAGEYEQYF
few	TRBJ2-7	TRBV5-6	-	TGTGCCAGCAGCTTGGGATTTGGGGGAACCTACGAGCAGTACTTC	CASSLGFGGTYEQYF
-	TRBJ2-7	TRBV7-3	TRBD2	TGTGCCAGCAGCCGTAGCGGGAGGGGTACGGACGAGCAGTACTTC	CASSRSGRGTDEQYF
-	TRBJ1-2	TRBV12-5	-	TGTGCTAGTGCCGAAGACAGGACCCTATGGGGCGGCTACACCTTC	CASAEDRTLWGGYTF
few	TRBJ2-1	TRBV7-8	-	TGTGCCAGCAGCGCGACAGTCAATGAGCAGTTCTTC	CASSATVNEQFF
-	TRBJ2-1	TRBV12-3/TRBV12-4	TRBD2	TGTGCCAGCAGGGCAGGACTAGCGGGGGGCCGGTCCGATGAGCAGTTCTTC	CASRAGLAGGRSDEQFF
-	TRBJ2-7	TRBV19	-	TGTGCCACCGGGGATGTCGAGCAGTACTTC	CATGDVEQYF
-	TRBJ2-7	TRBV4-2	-	TGTGCCAGCAGCCAAGAAGAGGGATCCTACGAGCAGTACTTC	CASSQEEGSYEQYF
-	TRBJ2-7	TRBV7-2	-	TGTGCCAGCAGCTTAAGGGGGGGGGACTTATCCTACGAGCAGTACTTC	CASSLRGGDLSYEQYF
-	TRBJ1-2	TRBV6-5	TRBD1	TGTGCCAGCAGGGGAGACAGGGGGCATCAGTATGGCTACACCTTC	CASRGDRGHQYGYTF
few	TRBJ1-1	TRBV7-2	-	TGTGCCAGCAGCTTAGCGTCTTTACGCAGGCTTAACACTGAAGCTTTCTTT	CASSLASLRRLNTEAFF
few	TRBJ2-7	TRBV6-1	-	TGTGCCAGCACTAGTAACGAGCAGTACTTC	CASTSNEQYF